The clone carrying this TCR beta chain was observed a few times. Its antigen is undetermined. Germline trimming cut 0 bases from V and 5 bases from J; bases unmatched to any gene: 9. The germline gives CDR1 SGDLS, CDR2 YYNGEE. The length of the CDR3 is 16 residues. The sample is drawn from a study of cytomegalovirus exposure and HLA in healthy donors. Primers for the PCR totalled 60 Vbeta and 13 Jbeta. Using immunoSEQ multiplex PCR, the repertoire was profiled, and TCRdb retains in-frame clones only, with some absent. Here the sample spans approximately 160,000 clones, around three quarters being singletons. Donors were ostensibly healthy at sampling, although undocumented immune exposures were probable. Study results and caveats: TCR beta V- and J-gene trimming was later associated with a missense DCLRE1C variant. Reportedly, a later analysis found an Asian-associated ancestry cluster had fewer N-insertions than the roughly 630-donor mean. Analyses of presence and absence presupposed an approximately uniform sequencing depth across donors.

This TCR was recovered from a middle-aged man in good health and CMV-seronegative. The rearrangement uses TRBV9 and TRBJ2-3; the match to TRBD2 covers 7 bases. Material: PBMCs. In DNA form, the CDR3 reads TGTGCCAGCAGCGTAGCGGCTAGCGGATATGGAGATACGCAGTATTTT. Residues: CASSVAASGYGDTQYF.